The 30 T cell receptor beta chains reported below all come from one sample, sequenced in a study of cytomegalovirus exposure and HLA in healthy donors. With 60 Vbeta and 13 Jbeta primers, the PCR was carried out. TCRdb keeps only in-frame clones here, not all; method: immunoSEQ multiplex PCR. The table lists 56,000 or so clones. The sequenced material came from PBMCs. The receptors were gathered from a female donor in good health and CMV-seronegative.

The chain joins TRBV6-6 to TRBJ2-7; D is possibly TRBD1 (5 bases). CDR1 and CDR2 (germline): MNHNY, SVGAGI (reference sequence). CDR3 size: 12 residues. Trimming shortened V by 8 bases and J by 3 bases, and 11 bases separated the two germline ends. For the CDR3, the DNA is TGTGCCAGCCGAGACCAGGGCTACGAGCAGTACTTC. Protein: CASRDQGYEQYF.

With regard to this clone: The identical CDR3 is also encoded by other nucleotide sequences in the sample. V usage is TRBV18 and J usage is TRBJ2-6; D call uncertain. The V end was cut by 2 bases, the J end by 1 base, with 3 bases between. CDR1 KGHSH and CDR2 LQKENI come from the germline V gene. This CDR3 is built from 14 residues. Here the CDR3 DNA reads TGTGCCAGCTCACCAGTATCTGGGGCCAACGTCCTGACTTTC. Protein product: CASSPVSGANVLTF. The complete variable domain, with remaining parts taken from reference TRBV18 and TRBJ2-6, reads NAGVMQNPRHLVRRRGQEARLRCSPMKGHSHVYWYRQLPEEGLKFMVYLQKENIIDESGMPKERFSAEFPKEGPSILRIQQVVRGDSAAYFCASSPVSGANVLTFGAGSRLTVL.

V is TRBV6-1 and J is TRBJ1-4; D not certain. This CDR3 has 15 amino acids. Germline lookup yields CDR1 MNHNS and CDR2 SASEGT. V shed 6 bases and J shed 1 base, with 12 bases lying between them. The CDR3 region is CASSPRRVTNEKLFF. CDR3 DNA: TGTGCCAGCAGCCCGCGGAGGGTAACTAATGAAAAACTGTTTTTT.

The chain is built from TRBV30 and TRBJ1-5, with D possibly being TRBD1 (6 bases). This CDR3 spans 13 amino acids. The V and J ends lost 4 bases and 2 bases respectively, with 9 bases between them. Per the germline V gene, CDR1 is GTSNPN and CDR2 is SVGIG (reference sequence). The chain's CDR3 is CAWTRQGNQPQHF. As DNA, the CDR3 is TGTGCCTGGACCCGACAGGGCAATCAGCCCCAGCATTTT.

The chain links TRBV18 to TRBJ1-1; TRBD1 aligns across 10 bases. J gave up 4 bases and V 3 bases, and 2 bases lay outside the gene matches. The CDR3 is 14 amino acids. Per germline, CDR1 KGHSH and CDR2 LQKENI. This CDR3 is CASSPRDRGTEAFF. The CDR3 coding sequence is TGTGCCAGCTCACCCCGGGACAGGGGCACTGAAGCTTTCTTT. The whole variable domain, remainder taken from reference TRBV18 and TRBJ1-1, is NAGVMQNPRHLVRRRGQEARLRCSPMKGHSHVYWYRQLPEEGLKFMVYLQKENIIDESGMPKERFSAEFPKEGPSILRIQQVVRGDSAAYFCASSPRDRGTEAFFGQGTRLTVV.

This chain joins TRBV19 and TRBJ1-1; D might be TRBD1 (6 bases). The CDR3 runs to 14 residues. Trimming stripped 7 bases from V and 1 base from J, with 13 bases between. CDR1 is LNHDA and CDR2 is SQIVND in the germline V gene (reference sequence). CDR3 in DNA: TGTGCCAGTACCCTCCCGGACAGGAACACTGAAGCTTTCTTT. This gives the protein CASTLPDRNTEAFF.

The chain recombines TRBV9 with TRBJ2-1, with 7 bases aligning to TRBD1. The CDR3 has 13 amino acids. J gave up 6 bases and V 4 bases, and 4 bases lay outside the gene matches. From germline, CDR1 is SGDLS and CDR2 YYNGEE. The CDR3 sequence: CASSPRGRNEQFF. For the CDR3, the DNA is TGTGCCAGCAGCCCTAGGGGGCGCAATGAGCAGTTCTTC.

The CDR3 reads CASSFGDRVSQPQHF. The DNA of the CDR3 is TGCGCCAGCAGCTTCGGTGACAGGGTTAGTCAGCCCCAGCATTTT. The chain combines TRBV5-1 with TRBJ1-5; 7 bases are shared with TRBD1. This CDR3 is 15 amino acids long. The germline CDR1 and CDR2 sequences are SGHRS and YFSETQ. V dropped 2 bases and J dropped 6; count of bases not matched to a gene: 8.

This chain joins TRBV7-2 and TRBJ1-6; D uncertain. CDR1 is SGHTA, CDR2 FQGNSA, per germline. The V end was cut by 0 bases, the J end by 6 bases, with 12 bases between. The CDR3 length is 16 residues. This chain's CDR3 is CASSLADLGSNSPLHF. The DNA for the CDR3 is TGTGCCAGCAGCTTAGCGGATCTAGGGAGTAATTCACCCCTCCACTTT. The full variable domain, with the rest looked up from reference TRBV7-2 and TRBJ1-6, is GAGVSQSPSNKVTEKGKDVELRCDPISGHTALYWYRQSLGQGLEFLIYFQGNSAPDKSGLPSDRFSAERTGGSVSTLTIQRTQQEDSAVYLCASSLADLGSNSPLHFGNGTRLTVT.

The chain combines TRBV5-1 with TRBJ2-5; 7 nucleotides agree with TRBD2. After removal of 0 bases from V and 5 bases from J, the junction contained 4 bases not matched to a gene. From germline, CDR1 is SGHRS and CDR2 YFSETQ. This CDR3 comprises 14 residues. CDR3 amino acids: CASSLGVGGETQYF. The CDR3 nucleotides read TGCGCCAGCAGCTTGGGAGTGGGAGGGGAGACCCAGTACTTC.

The rearrangement uses TRBV6-1 and TRBJ1-2, with 10 nucleotides matching TRBD1. Germline CDR1 and CDR2: MNHNS and SASEGT. This CDR3 is built from 16 residues. V was pared by 1 base and J by 6 bases, with 8 bases of the junction left unmatched. This CDR3 reads CASSEDVRGTGDGYTF. The DNA for the CDR3 is TGTGCCAGCAGTGAAGACGTTAGGGGGACAGGGGATGGCTACACCTTC.

The chain combines TRBV15 with TRBJ1-2, with TRBD1 identical over 8 bases. V was clipped by 6 bases and J by 9 bases; unmatched bases: 6. Germline CDR1 LNHNV, CDR2 YYDKDF (reference sequence). The CDR3 is made up of 12 amino acids. The CDR3 DNA reads as TGTGCCACCAGAATGCGACAGGGGCGCTACACCTTC. This sequence encodes CATRMRQGRYTF.

The chain has TRBV18 and TRBJ2-5, with TRBD2 as a possible D gene (5 bases). This CDR3 is built from 15 residues. CDR1 and CDR2 (germline): KGHSH, LQKENI. With 0 bases removed from V and 3 bases from J, the gap between germline ends came to 11 bases. CDR3 DNA: TGTGCCAGCTCACCACCGATGGACTCCAAAGAGACCCAGTACTTC. It translates to CASSPPMDSKETQYF.

The V call is TRBV25-1, the J call TRBJ1-1, with 11 bases fitting TRBD1. This CDR3 contains 11 residues. Unmatched junction bases numbered 4, after V lost 8 bases and J lost 11 bases. Per the germline V gene, CDR1 is MGHDK and CDR2 is SYGVNS. The chain's CDR3 is CASGQGARAFF. The CDR3 DNA sequence: TGTGCCAGCGGACAGGGGGCGCGGGCTTTCTTT.

The gene calls are TRBV7-9 and TRBJ2-5; 8 nucleotides line up with TRBD2. Germline V gene lookup returns CDR1 SEHNR and CDR2 FQNEAQ (reference sequence). CDR3 length equals 14 residues. V shed 3 bases, J shed 4 bases, and the junction held 4 bases outside the gene matches. This CDR3 reads CASSFTGGRETQYF. Here the CDR3 DNA reads TGTGCCAGCAGCTTCACGGGAGGGCGAGAGACCCAGTACTTC.

The chain combines TRBV30 with TRBJ1-1, with TRBD1 as a possible D gene (6 bases). The CDR3 consists of 13 residues. Trimming left V 1 base short and J 9 bases short, with 15 bases between. The germline V gene encodes CDR1 GTSNPN and CDR2 SVGIG (reference sequence). CDR3 bases: TGTGCCTGGAGTGCTACCCGGACAGCTAAAGCTTTCTTT. This translates into CAWSATRTAKAFF.

This chain joins TRBV4-2 and TRBJ1-4; D remains unclear. CDR3 size: 15 residues. CDR1 and CDR2 (germline): LGHNA, YNFKEQ. V was shortened by 0 bases and J by 7 bases, with 12 bases between the two germline ends. The CDR3 sequence: CASSQDRLLGEKLFF. The CDR3 DNA follows: TGTGCCAGCAGCCAAGATCGTCTGCTAGGTGAAAAACTGTTTTTT.

CDR3 amino acids: CASSPPVQREQFF. Written as DNA, the CDR3 is TGTGCCAGCAGTCCTCCGGTACAGAGAGAGCAGTTCTTC. The gene calls are TRBV28 and TRBJ2-1; the D is unclear. The CDR3 length is 13 residues. V was trimmed by 5 bases and J by 10 bases, leaving 15 bases between them. The V gene's germline CDR1 is MDHEN and CDR2 SYDVKM.

V is TRBV7-9 and J is TRBJ1-4, with TRBD1 matching 7 bases. The junction had 16 bases not matched to a gene; V was cut back by 5 bases and J by 10 bases. Germline values: CDR1 SEHNR, CDR2 FQNEAQ (reference sequence). The CDR3 is made up of 16 amino acids. As DNA, the CDR3 is TGTGCCAGCAGCACCTATACGAACAGGGGATTGGGAAAACTGTTTTTT. Residues: CASSTYTNRGLGKLFF.

The chain couples TRBV11-3 to TRBJ2-7, with 8 nucleotides matching TRBD2. This CDR3 has 17 amino acids. Per germline, CDR1 SGHNT and CDR2 YENEEA. V lost 4 bases, J lost 2 bases, and 13 bases stayed unmatched. CDR3 region: CASSWDSSGPVTYEQYF. CDR3 sequence (DNA): TGTGCCAGCAGCTGGGACTCTAGCGGGCCGGTGACCTACGAGCAGTACTTC.

The chain links TRBV2 to TRBJ1-1; the match to TRBD1 covers 8 bases. The CDR3 sequence is 15 residues long. Unmatched junction bases numbered 3, after V lost 3 bases and J lost 0 bases. Looked up from germline, CDR1 is SNHLY and CDR2 is FYNNEI. CDR3 bases: TGTGCCAGCAGTGACCCGGGACAGGTGAACACTGAAGCTTTCTTT. Its translation: CASSDPGQVNTEAFF.

For the CDR3, the DNA is TGTGCCTGGAGGGGCGGGACGAACACCGGGGAGCTGTTTTTT. Protein sequence: CAWRGGTNTGELFF. This sequence joins TRBV30 and TRBJ2-2; D may be TRBD2 (6 bases). The CDR3 runs 14 residues. Germline CDR1 reads GTSNPN; CDR2 reads SVGIG (reference sequence). Trimming removed 3 bases from V and 0 bases from J, with 8 bases in between.

The V call is TRBV30, the J call TRBJ1-1; D not certain. The CDR3 sequence is 12 residues long. Trimming stripped 5 bases from V and 0 bases from J, with 7 bases between. The germline V gene encodes CDR1 GTSNPN and CDR2 SVGIG (reference sequence). The CDR3 bases are TGTGCCTGGGTATCCCTGAACACTGAAGCTTTCTTT. Translation gives CAWVSLNTEAFF.

The rearrangement uses TRBV7-9 and TRBJ2-3; weak D call: TRBD1 (5 bases). V was pared by 7 bases and J by 2 bases, with 16 bases between. CDR3 length: 15 amino acids. Germline assignment: CDR1 SEHNR and CDR2 FQNEAQ (reference sequence). DNA for the CDR3: TGTGCCAGCAACCTTCTCCAGGGCGACACAGATACGCAGTATTTT. Protein: CASNLLQGDTDTQYF.

The chain combines TRBV4-3 with TRBJ1-2; TRBD1 is a possible D gene (6 bases). The CDR3 contains 16 residues. V was cut by 0 bases and J by 4 bases, with 15 bases left in between. Germline CDR1 LGHNA, CDR2 YSLEER. The DNA for the CDR3 is TGCGCCAGCAGCCAAGATATTGGGGGCTTAGGCTATGGCTACACCTTC. It encodes CASSQDIGGLGYGYTF.

V gene TRBV6-5 combines with J gene TRBJ1-1; D is possibly TRBD1 (5 bases). The V end was cut by 4 bases, the J end by 1 base, with 7 bases between. From germline, CDR1 is MNHEY and CDR2 SVGAGI. This CDR3 is 13 amino acids long. The CDR3 DNA is TGTGCCAGCAGTTTAGGACAGAACACTGAAGCTTTCTTT. It translates to CASSLGQNTEAFF.

The J gene is TRBJ2-3, the V gene TRBV5-1; the match to TRBD2 covers 12 bases. V lost 5 bases, J lost 0 bases, and 7 bases stayed unmatched. The CDR3 totals 17 residues. Germline CDR1 SGHRS, CDR2 YFSETQ. CDR3 bases: TGCGCCAGCAGTTATTACACTAGCGGGGGGAGCACAGATACGCAGTATTTT. It encodes CASSYYTSGGSTDTQYF.

This sequence joins TRBV28 and TRBJ2-1, with 7 positions matching TRBD2. CDR3 length: 14 residues. V lost 6 bases to trimming and J lost 4 bases; unmatched junction nucleotides: 6. Germline CDR1 is MDHEN and CDR2 is SYDVKM. The CDR3 DNA follows: TGTGCCAGCAGCCCCCAGCGGGGATACAATGAGCAGTTCTTC. It is translated as CASSPQRGYNEQFF. Looking up the rest from reference TRBV28 and TRBJ2-1 gives the full variable domain: DVKVTQSSRYLVKRTGEKVFLECVQDMDHENMFWYRQDPGLGLRLIYFSYDVKMKEKGDIPEGYSVSREKKERFSLILESASTNQTSMYLCASSPQRGYNEQFFGPGTRLTVL.

The rearrangement uses TRBV29-1 and TRBJ2-1, with D possibly being TRBD2 (6 bases). CDR1 and CDR2 from the germline V gene are SQVTM and ANQGSEA. CDR3 length equals 16 residues. DNA of the CDR3: TGCAGGGGAGTGGAGGAGGGGCGGGTCTCCTACAATGAGCAGTTCTTC. This encodes CRGVEEGRVSYNEQFF.

This chain links TRBV29-1 with TRBJ2-1; 11 positions agree with TRBD1. The CDR3 runs 12 residues. V shed 6 bases and J 10 bases; nucleotides not matched to a gene: 5. Germline CDR1 is SQVTM and CDR2 is ANQGSEA. CDR3 amino acids: CSVRTGGGEQFF. The CDR3 DNA reads TGCAGCGTCCGGACAGGGGGCGGGGAGCAGTTCTTC.